This T cell receptor (beta chain) was observed in a study of cytomegalovirus exposure and HLA in healthy donors (TCRdb year 2017). General notes on the study: An earlier analysis of under 600 of the donors reported about 290 Gb of sequence data and 117 million unique TCR beta sequences from about 179 million T cells. Both class I and class II loci were covered by HLA typing, at four-digit resolution. Of the roughly 420 genotyped donors, more than 75% were placed in the genetic ancestry cluster associated with self-reported Caucasian donors. The aim of the study was to test whether cataloging public T cell receptors could identify signatures of past pathogen exposure. Donor age, sex, ethnicity and CMV serostatus were compiled alongside the repertoire data. In addition to the first cohort of roughly 670 subjects, a separate validation cohort of 130 or so different subjects was used. The number of donors typed differed by locus, with 629-630 for A, B, C, DRB1 and DQB1, around 520 for DQA1, over 600 for DPA1, and about 450 for DPB1. Using immunosequencing, the study profiled T cell repertoires from 666 subjects and related those repertoires to cytomegalovirus serostatus. A later analysis re-analyzed previously published TCR beta repertoires from 600 to 850 donors and added high-resolution HLA genotyping to study TCR occurrence patterns. Among roughly 370 genotyped donors of the cohort, an average of around 240,000 unique TCR beta nucleotide sequences were sequenced per donor, roughly 20% of them non-productive. All discovery cohort repertoires had been generated on a single sequencing platform. Rather than drawing on any new phenotypic data, the later analysis identified candidate immune exposures from TCR beta sequences and the way those sequences occurred across donors. Roughly 5 DR-DQ haplotypes were handled as single units for association and clustering, since linkage in the cohort was strong. About 300 gigabases of sequencing data and approximately 93 million unique TCR sequences were included in an early release covering around 650 HLA-typed donors. In an earlier analysis of a few hundred of the donors, high-throughput TCR beta sequencing was used to judge whether each TCR beta V gene segment behaved as functional or pseudogenic. A later genetic analysis used genome-wide SNP genotypes for about three fifths of the roughly 700 donors, treating that subset as a discovery cohort. High-throughput TCR immunosequencing, statistical association of individual TCRs with disease status, and machine learning were combined to predict cytomegalovirus infection status. Beyond this particular receptor, the publication reports: A later genetic analysis reported fewer N-insertions in productive TCRs among donors in an Asian-associated ancestry cluster than the roughly 700-donor mean. The 87-base-pair reads could not distinguish some IMGT-functional V segments, including TRBV6-2 and TRBV6-3, so those segments were excluded. A further reported finding was that TCR beta sequences accurately predicted the HLA-A and HLA-B alleles for most subjects in the first cohort. Broadly in line with IMGT annotations, most TCR beta V segments showed up in productive rearrangements about 87% or about 30% of the time in an earlier analysis of several hundred of the donors. Because counts were too low, about 17 rarely observed V segments, including chromosome 9 orphons, were excluded from the earlier analysis of several hundred of the donors. In a later analysis, the rate of TCR association differed among HLA loci, with DRB1 alleles having the most associated TCRs and HLA-C alleles having the fewest. An association between a missense DCLRE1C variant and V-gene and J-gene trimming of TCR beta chains was found in a later genetic analysis and replicated in an independent cohort. A later analysis found that most CMV-associated TCR beta chains appeared HLA-restricted, with HLA associations seemingly driven largely by CMV exposure. HLA typing was unavailable for some donors at each locus, so association tests used only the typed subset. Linkage disequilibrium might explain the correlated functional status among segregating V segments, but an unknown experimental factor could not be excluded. In vitro tests confirmed that three of the cytomegalovirus-associated TCR beta chains recognize cytomegalovirus antigens. Specific HLA alleles were associated with 15,000 to 20,000 TCR beta sequences at a false discovery rate of 0.05 in a later analysis. A cluster of highly shared sequence variants was judged likely to be a technical artifact of the sequencing pipeline. In the study, some 180 TCR beta chains were listed as associated with cytomegalovirus. The cohort was sequenced for TCR beta chains only, and without alpha or paired-chain data the features that could be detected were limited. Across donors, most TCR sequences were observed very rarely, whereas some public TCRs were present in many individuals. In a later analysis, several top co-occurrence clusters were reported to appear linked to parvovirus B19, influenza, CMV and Epstein-Barr virus. According to the authors, the approach could potentially be generalized to other disease states and immunological phenotypes. When HLA alleles, especially DR and DQ, strongly co-occurred, attributing TCR associations to individual alleles was difficult. In both the original and validation cohorts, the classifier was reported to diagnose cytomegalovirus status with high specificity and sensitivity. The only immune exposure information available for the cohort was CMV serostatus. Presence/absence analyses assumed roughly uniform sequencing depth across donors, an assumption that may not hold. In a later analysis, HLA-associated TCR beta chains were found to be more clonally expanded and to have lower generation probabilities than equally common non-associated chains.

The cohort consisted of 600 to 700 healthy bone marrow donors. All cohort members were sampled while nominally healthy, although unrecorded immune exposures were likely present. The donor tested CMV seronegative, placing the donor among the 300 to 400 seronegative members of the cohort. A peripheral blood sample was collected from each donor, and TCR beta sequencing was performed on peripheral blood mononuclear cells. The Qiagen DNeasy Blood Extraction Kit was used to extract genomic DNA from the blood cell samples. About this clone itself: Its target antigen remains unknown. Nothing much larger sits one base from this clone, and base qualities are not available.

The library was made by the immunoSEQ multiplex PCR assay. A mixture of 60 forward primers for TCR Vbeta segments and 13 reverse primers for TCR Jbeta segments was used in the multiplex PCR. A multiplex PCR assay on genomic DNA amplified the CDR3 region of rearranged TCR beta genes. The Illumina HiSeq System was used to sequence the amplified TCR beta libraries as 87-base-pair reads. In the original analysis: A later analysis counted tens of millions of unique TCR beta chains across the 650 to 700 repertoires, and around 12 million of these chains were shared by at least two donors. Raw reads were error-corrected and collapsed into unique sequences with a nearest-neighbor algorithm that merged closely related sequences to remove PCR and sequencing errors. To assign V, D and J gene segments, CDR3 sequences were aligned to IMGT reference sequences. For a sequence to be retained, at least a six-nucleotide match to both a V gene segment and a J gene segment was required. Rearrangements were classified as productive when the CDR3 lacked stop codons and remained in frame with V and J, and all other rearrangements were classified as non-productive. CDR3 was defined by IMGT convention, running from the second conserved V-encoded cysteine to the conserved J-encoded phenylalanine. The earlier analysis of approximately 590 of the donors excluded any sequence lacking an unambiguous match to a single V gene segment. An earlier analysis of a few hundred of the donors classified V segments as functional when productive rearrangements were above 56.7% and as segregating when the standard deviation between donors was above 5%. A statistical classification framework was built to diagnose cytomegalovirus status from the catalog of TCR beta chain sequences. In a later analysis, V and J genes were assigned by comparing TCR nucleotide sequences against IMGT/GENE-DB human TR gene sequences. The TCRdist pipeline was used in a later analysis to assign CDR3 sequences and most-parsimonious VDJ recombination scenarios. A later analysis defined each TCR beta chain by its CDR3 amino acid sequence plus V-gene family, and excluded reads lacking a unique V-gene family. To address suspected cross-contamination and a sequencing artifact, a later analysis removed several hundred highly shared, low-generation-probability nucleotide sequences. A later analysis calculated a clonal expansion index for each public chain from normalized within-repertoire ranks of inferred template counts. In a later analysis, generation probabilities were computed using a VDJ recombination model fitted to out-of-frame rearrangements, and the results were checked against IGoR. In a later analysis, hypergeometric tests were used to score TCR-TCR, TCR-HLA and TCR-CMV co-occurrence, with a repertoire-size bias correction applied to TCR pairs. In a later analysis, false discovery rates were estimated by permuting HLA or CMV assignments 20 times. In a later analysis, co-occurring TCRs were grouped with DBSCAN, and TCRdist sequence similarity was added when clustering was performed within HLA-allele-positive subsets. Co-occurrence clustering excluded repertoires with fewer than 30,000 or more than 120,000 public chains, plus five with anomalous nucleotide sharing. The immuneACCESS repertoire file appears here via TCRdb, limited to in-frame rearrangements. These files lack a portion of the clones; in checked studies, under half of the deficit traces to unresolved V genes, and the cause of the others is not known. Clone size and the V and J calls come from that table; the DNA yielded D and trimming. The sample table lists nearly 200,000 clones, roughly four fifths of them with a count of one. 0.075% to 0.1% of the sample belongs to the ten largest clones.

The germline V gene (reference sequence) yields SEHNR for CDR1 and FQNEAQ for CDR2. The CDR3 has 17 amino acids, counting the end cysteine and phenylalanine. The retained sequence is limited to the CDR3, 51 bases, with the frame set at the first base. Relative to germline, V is missing 4 bases and J is missing 0 bases, with 11 bases of the junction outside any gene match. What was sequenced was PBMCs. This TCR was sampled from a boy aged 2-15 years in good health and CMV-seronegative. Rearrangement joined TRBV7-9 to TRBJ1-2; the junction holds 7 bases that match TRBD1. The DNA is as follows: TGTGCCAGCAGCTCCCAACAGGGGATCCCTACTAACTATGGCTACACCTTC. Its protein product is CASSSQQGIPTNYGYTF.